Listed below are T cell receptor beta chains from one sample, sequenced in a study of cytotoxic CD8 clonotypes in ibrutinib-treated CLL. Clones were sequenced by immunoSEQ multiplex PCR, and TCRdb holds only the in-frame ones, with some missing. The sample yields fewer than 35,000 clones, more than 65% seen once. Sample: PBMCs, taken before ibrutinib treatment. The source of these receptors is a human donor with chronic lymphocytic leukemia. CDR3s include the opening cysteine and the closing phenylalanine or tryptophan. The order of the fields is J gene, CDR3 length, clone size, V gene, D gene, CDR3 protein, CDR3 DNA. D genes are given only for firm matches. Some rows have no size entry. The others give once, few or many, or a class for an expanded clone.

TRBJ1-2	13	few	TRBV27	-	CASSRQGTHGYTF	TGTGCCAGCAGTCGGCAGGGAACGCATGGCTACACCTTC
TRBJ2-7	13	-	TRBV6-6	-	CASRGRATYEQYF	TGTGCCAGCAGAGGCAGGGCGACCTACGAGCAGTACTTC
TRBJ1-1	15	-	TRBV7-8	-	CASSLGWQGNTEAFF	TGTGCCAGCAGCTTAGGGTGGCAAGGGAACACTGAAGCTTTCTTT
TRBJ1-4	14	-	TRBV21-1	-	CASSTGQGDEKLFF	TGTGCCAGCAGCACGGGGCAGGGCGATGAAAAACTGTTTTTT
TRBJ1-2	13	-	TRBV28	TRBD1	CASSFTGAYGYTF	TGTGCCAGCAGTTTTACAGGGGCCTATGGCTACACCTTC
TRBJ2-7	13	-	TRBV11-1	-	CASSLSGSYEQYF	TGTGCCAGCAGCTTAAGTGGGAGCTACGAGCAGTACTTC
TRBJ2-5	14	-	TRBV4-2	TRBD1	CASSQTTGEETQYF	TGTGCCAGCAGCCAAACCACAGGGGAAGAGACCCAGTACTTC
TRBJ1-6	15	-	TRBV5-4	-	CASSWGGDGNSPLHF	TGTGCCAGCAGCTGGGGCGGGGACGGGAATTCACCCCTCCACTTT
TRBJ2-2	15	-	TRBV9	-	CASSVEASVTGELFF	TGTGCCAGCAGCGTAGAGGCGAGCGTTACCGGGGAGCTGTTTTTT
TRBJ2-2	13	-	TRBV5-6	-	CASSLAFAGELFF	TGTGCCAGCAGCTTGGCCTTTGCCGGGGAGCTGTTTTTT
TRBJ1-2	13	-	TRBV2	-	CASSDRLNYGYTF	TGTGCCAGCAGTGACCGGCTCAACTATGGCTACACCTTC
TRBJ1-1	12	few	TRBV27	-	CASSPQGSGAFF	TGTGCCAGCAGTCCTCAGGGTTCTGGAGCTTTCTTT
TRBJ1-6	16	-	TRBV7-9	-	CASSLGSGAYNSPLHF	TGTGCCAGCAGCTTAGGGTCCGGGGCCTATAATTCACCCCTCCACTTT
TRBJ2-7	15	-	TRBV11-1	-	CASSSRTESSYEQYF	TGTGCCAGCAGCTCTCGGACGGAGAGCTCCTACGAGCAGTACTTC
TRBJ1-6	14	-	TRBV2	TRBD1	CASTRAGGGSPLHF	TGTGCCAGCACTCGGGCAGGGGGCGGCTCACCCCTCCACTTT
TRBJ1-1	13	-	TRBV7-9	-	CASSPSVNTEAFF	TGTGCCAGCAGCCCCTCGGTGAACACTGAAGCTTTCTTT
TRBJ2-3	14	-	TRBV7-8	-	CASSLASSRDTQYF	TGTGCCAGCAGCTTAGCCTCTTCCAGAGATACGCAGTATTTT
TRBJ1-4	14	-	TRBV5-1	TRBD1	CASSLAGGREKLFF	TGCGCCAGCAGCTTGGCAGGGGGTAGGGAAAAACTGTTTTTT
TRBJ1-2	15	-	TRBV28	TRBD1	CASSLSPGGNYGYTF	TGTGCCAGCAGTTTATCCCCAGGGGGGAACTATGGCTACACCTTC
TRBJ1-5	12	-	TRBV30	-	CAWSRVNQPQHF	TGTGCCTGGAGTCGGGTCAATCAGCCCCAGCATTTT
TRBJ2-4	15	-	TRBV4-1	TRBD1	CASSQDRGTKNIQYF	TGCGCCAGCAGCCAAGACAGGGGGACCAAAAACATTCAGTACTTC
TRBJ1-4	19	few	TRBV7-9	-	CASSLGIGGTYATNEKLFF	TGTGCCAGCAGCTTAGGCATAGGGGGAACCTATGCAACTAATGAAAAACTGTTTTTT
TRBJ2-3	14	-	TRBV7-2	TRBD2	CASSLASGRDTQYF	TGTGCCAGCAGCCTGGCTAGCGGGAGAGATACGCAGTATTTT
TRBJ1-6	17	few	TRBV18	-	CASSPESEQIYNSPLHF	TGTGCCAGCTCCCCTGAATCGGAACAGATCTATAATTCACCCCTCCACTTT
TRBJ2-7	12	-	TRBV28	-	CASQSNSFEQYF	TGTGCCAGTCAAAGCAACTCATTCGAGCAGTACTTC
TRBJ1-2	12	-	TRBV15	-	CATSRQMKGYTF	TGTGCCACCAGCAGACAGATGAAGGGCTACACCTTC
TRBJ2-1	16	-	TRBV5-1	TRBD1	CASSLAPTGQGYEQFF	TGCGCCAGCAGCTTGGCGCCAACCGGACAGGGCTATGAGCAGTTCTTC